Below, 18 T cell receptor beta chains from the same sample are listed, as sequenced in a study of lymphopenia after photon versus proton radiotherapy. Clones were sequenced by immunoSEQ multiplex PCR, and TCRdb holds only the in-frame ones, with some missing. This table has around 62,000 clones, approximately 84% appearing once. Source: peripheral blood, taken from a patient treated with proton-based radiotherapy. These TCRs come from a man aged 60-69 years with pancreatic cancer.

The chain's CDR3 is CSATRGEKLFF. CDR3 coding DNA: TGCAGTGCCACACGGGGGGAAAAACTGTTTTTT. The genes are TRBV20-1 and TRBJ1-4, with a possible D match to TRBD1 (5 bases). CDR3 length equals 11 residues. Between the trimmed V and J ends, which lost 6 bases and 8 bases, there was a span of 10 bases. In germline, CDR1 is DFQATT, CDR2 SNEGSKA (reference sequence).

This clone was counted a single time. CDR3 protein: CASSLQVGVNTEAFF. CDR3 in DNA: TGTGCCAGCAGCCTCCAAGTGGGGGTGAACACTGAAGCTTTCTTT. This chain links TRBV11-1 with TRBJ1-1; possible D gene TRBD1, 5 bases. CDR1 is SGHAT, CDR2 FQDESV, per germline (reference sequence). CDR3 length: 15 amino acids. Trimming removed 5 bases at V and 0 bases at J, with 13 bases between.

The chain carries TRBV4-3 and TRBJ2-4, with TRBD2 matching over 7 bases. CDR1 is LGHNA, CDR2 YSLEER, per germline. The CDR3 spans 17 residues. V shed 0 bases, J shed 1 base, and the junction held 6 bases outside the gene matches. CDR3 coding DNA: TGCGCCAGCAGCCAAGACTCGGGGGGAATCGCCAAAAACATTCAGTACTTC. It translates to CASSQDSGGIAKNIQYF.

CDR3 nucleotides: TGTGCCAGCAGTTTACCCGGGCTCAATCAGCCCCAGCATTTT. Translating gives CASSLPGLNQPQHF. The rearrangement uses TRBV28 and TRBJ1-5; no clear D. The CDR3 totals 14 residues. The V end was cut by 2 bases, the J end by 3 bases, with 8 bases between. Germline loops: CDR1 MDHEN, CDR2 SYDVKM.

This chain connects TRBV2 to TRBJ2-2; D assignment may be TRBD1 or TRBD2 (7 bases each). The ends were cut back, 7 bases at V and 2 bases at J, with 14 bases in the middle. Germline V gene sequence: CDR1 SNHLY, CDR2 FYNNEI. CDR3 length: 15 residues. DNA for the CDR3: TGTGCCAGCACAGGGGGAGGGACAAACACCGGGGAGCTGTTTTTT. Amino acid sequence: CASTGGGTNTGELFF. Full variable domain (remainder filled in from reference TRBV2 and TRBJ2-2): EPEVTQTPSHQVTQMGQEVILRCVPISNHLYFYWYRQILGQKVEFLVSFYNNEISEKSEIFDDQFSVERPDGSNFTLKIRSTKLEDSAMYFCASTGGGTNTGELFFGEGSRLTVL.

The chain combines TRBV9 with TRBJ2-3, with 7 bases that match TRBD1. V shed 6 bases, J shed 3 bases, and the junction held 16 bases outside the gene matches. The length of the CDR3 is 17 residues. Germline V gene lookup returns CDR1 SGDLS and CDR2 YYNGEE. The CDR3 nucleotides are TGTGCCAGCATCCTCCCGACCAGGACAGGTCGAACAGATACGCAGTATTTT. Protein: CASILPTRTGRTDTQYF.

The V and J genes are TRBV10-3 and TRBJ2-5, with 8 bases identical to TRBD2. The CDR3 is 14 amino acids. J was trimmed by 2 bases and V by 6 bases; bases with no gene match: 5. Germline V lookup: CDR1 ENHRY, CDR2 SYGVKD. CDR3: CAISLAGGQETQYF. CDR3 DNA: TGTGCCATCAGCCTGGCGGGGGGACAAGAGACCCAGTACTTC.

The chain links TRBV6-6 to TRBJ2-3; D possibly corresponds to TRBD1 (6 bases). Trimming removed 2 bases at V and 1 base at J, with 10 bases between. The CDR3 has 15 residues. Germline V gene sequence: CDR1 MNHNY, CDR2 SVGAGI (reference sequence). This chain's CDR3 is CASSYREGGTDTQYF. As DNA, the CDR3 is TGTGCCAGCAGTTACCGCGAGGGGGGCACAGATACGCAGTATTTT.

The chain combines TRBV9 with TRBJ2-5, with no clear D. Germline CDR1 is SGDLS and CDR2 is YYNGEE. Trimming pared 0 bases from V and 4 bases from J, leaving 10 bases between. The CDR3 spans 14 residues. The CDR3 reads CASSVGSSRETQYF. The CDR3 nucleotides are TGTGCCAGCAGCGTAGGCTCCTCTCGAGAGACCCAGTACTTC.

V gene TRBV5-6 combines with J gene TRBJ2-7, with TRBD1 matching 8 bases. Trimming took 4 bases from V and 5 from J; bases not matched to a gene: 5. CDR1 is SGHDT and CDR2 is YYEEEE in the germline V gene. CDR3 length: 13 residues. The CDR3 nucleotides are TGTGCCAGCAGCCCTCAGGGGGCCGACGAGCAGTACTTC. This translates into CASSPQGADEQYF.

The rearrangement links TRBV10-3 to TRBJ2-1; weak D call: TRBD1 (6 bases). The CDR3 runs to 14 residues. The V gene's germline CDR1 is ENHRY and CDR2 SYGVKD. With 3 bases removed from V and 6 bases from J, the gap between germline ends came to 12 bases. CDR3 DNA: TGTGCCATCAGTGACACCGGACAGTCCAATGAGCAGTTCTTC. This codes for CAISDTGQSNEQFF.

This clone was detected once. The chain joins TRBV29-1 to TRBJ2-6; D unclear. Trimming removed 5 bases at V and 3 bases at J, with 11 bases between. From germline, CDR1 is SQVTM and CDR2 ANQGSEA. The CDR3 sequence is 14 residues long. The CDR3 DNA reads as TGCAGCGTTAGTCACGGCGGTGGGGCCAACGTCCTGACTTTC. This translates into CSVSHGGGANVLTF.

This sequence joins TRBV4-2 and TRBJ1-5; possibly TRBD1 for D (5 bases). CDR3 length: 15 residues. The germline V gene encodes CDR1 LGHNA and CDR2 YNFKEQ. The V and J ends lost 4 bases and 4 bases respectively, with 14 bases between them. The CDR3 loop reads CASSRNLRQNQPQHF. CDR3 nucleotide sequence: TGTGCCAGCAGCCGCAACCTGAGACAGAATCAGCCCCAGCATTTT.

The chain employs TRBV5-1 and TRBJ1-1; possibly TRBD1 for D (6 bases). V was trimmed by 3 bases and J by 4 bases, leaving 13 bases between them. The CDR3 has 14 amino acids. Germline CDR1 reads SGHRS; CDR2 reads YFSETQ. The CDR3 DNA is TGCGCCAGCAGCTCGGGGACATTTGGCACTGAAGCTTTCTTT. Protein: CASSSGTFGTEAFF.

The chain links TRBV9 to TRBJ1-3; 7 bases are shared with TRBD1. Looked up from germline, CDR1 is SGDLS and CDR2 is YYNGEE. The V gene end was trimmed by 0 bases and the J gene end by 3 bases; junction bases not matched to a gene: 12. The CDR3 is 18 amino acids. The CDR3 loop is CASSVGWTRTGGGNTIYF. The CDR3 coding sequence is TGTGCCAGCAGCGTAGGGTGGACAAGGACAGGCGGTGGAAACACCATATATTTT.

The gene calls are TRBV6-5 and TRBJ2-5, with TRBD1 matching 7 bases. The V gene's germline CDR1 is MNHEY and CDR2 SVGAGI. The CDR3 spans 14 residues. J gave up 4 bases and V 0 bases, and 2 bases lay outside the gene matches. CDR3 nucleotide sequence: TGTGCCAGCAGTTACTCGACAGGGAGAGAGACCCAGTACTTC. Its protein product is CASSYSTGRETQYF.

This chain joins TRBV28 and TRBJ1-1; D is ambiguous. The length of the CDR3 is 13 residues. V shed 3 bases and J shed 5 bases, with 10 bases lying between them. Looked up from germline, CDR1 is MDHEN and CDR2 is SYDVKM. CDR3 in DNA: TGTGCCAGCAGTTTGGGCGTAGGAACTGAAGCTTTCTTT. This encodes CASSLGVGTEAFF.

This chain connects TRBV28 to TRBJ2-7, with 8 bases matching TRBD1. This CDR3 comprises 14 residues. The germline CDR1 and CDR2 sequences are MDHEN and SYDVKM. J was trimmed by 4 bases and V by 3 bases; bases with no gene match: 5. The CDR3 reads CASSLGQVKYEQYF. CDR3 in DNA: TGTGCCAGCAGTTTGGGACAGGTCAAGTACGAGCAGTACTTC.